This entry describes one T cell receptor (beta chain). The authors' processing: How many nucleated cells were present was estimated from reference gene primer amplification. Profiled with immunoSEQ multiplex PCR; TCRdb holds only in-frame clones, not every one. The V and J calls and clone size were taken over from that table, and D and trimming were inferred from the DNA. The sample has under 130,000 clones, about 85% seen once. The germline V gene encodes CDR1 MDHEN and CDR2 SYDVKM. Unmatched junction bases numbered 6, after V lost 4 bases and J lost 3 bases. The CDR3 has 15 residues. The sample belongs to a study of blood T cell repertoires in COVID-19.

The receptor's source is a man between 50 and 59 years old in a cohort sampled during active COVID-19. The chain joins TRBV28 to TRBJ2-4; 7 bases are shared with TRBD1. Input material: peripheral blood. CDR3 nucleotide sequence: TGTGCCAGCAGTTACCAGGACAGGCACAAAAACATTCAGTACTTC. Translating gives CASSYQDRHKNIQYF.